The clone carrying this T cell receptor beta chain showed up many times. Template material for amplifying TCR beta CDR3 regions consisted of RNA transcripts. HTBI primers were used for first-round RT-PCR of the TCR CDR3. TCRdb called the multiplex PCR reads again in MiXCR, with one record for every CDR3 protein. Found here are roughly 710,000 distinct CDR3 sequences, roughly a third of them singletons; the top ten hold less than 35%. The data stem from a study of T cells in Graves' hyperthyroidism and ophthalmopathy. The CDR3 is 13 residues long. CDR1 and CDR2 (germline): DFQATT, SNEGSKA (reference sequence). V was pared by 2 bases and J by 3 bases, with 10 bases between.

The V call is TRBV20-1, the J call TRBJ1-1; D remains ambiguous. The sequenced sample consisted of blood. The receptor's source is a woman between 40 and 55 years old with Graves' hyperthyroidism. The CDR3 sequence: CSARLPEDTEAFF. DNA for the CDR3: TGCAGTGCTAGACTTCCCGAGGACACTGAAGCTTTCTTT.